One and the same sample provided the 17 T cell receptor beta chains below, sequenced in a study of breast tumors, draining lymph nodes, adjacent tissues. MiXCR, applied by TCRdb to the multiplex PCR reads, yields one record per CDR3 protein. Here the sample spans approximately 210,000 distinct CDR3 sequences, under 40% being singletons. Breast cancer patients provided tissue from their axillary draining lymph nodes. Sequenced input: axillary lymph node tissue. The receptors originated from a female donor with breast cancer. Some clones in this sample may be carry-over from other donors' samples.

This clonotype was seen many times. The CDR3: CASSPGTGVSGYTF. The CDR3 DNA reads TGTGCCAGCTCACCCGGGACAGGTGTGAGCGGCTACACCTTC. The chain uses TRBV18 and TRBJ1-2, with 8 bases fitting TRBD1. CDR3 length: 14 residues. After removal of 3 bases from V and 8 bases from J, the junction contained 8 bases not matched to a gene. Germline assignment: CDR1 KGHSH and CDR2 LQKENI.

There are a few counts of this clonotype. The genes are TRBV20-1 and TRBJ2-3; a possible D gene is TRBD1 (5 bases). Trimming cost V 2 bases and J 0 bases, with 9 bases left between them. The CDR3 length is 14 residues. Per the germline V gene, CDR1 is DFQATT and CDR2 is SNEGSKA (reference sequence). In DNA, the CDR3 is TGCAGTGCTAGAAGGCAGGGAAGCACAGATACGCAGTATTTT. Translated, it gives CSARRQGSTDTQYF.

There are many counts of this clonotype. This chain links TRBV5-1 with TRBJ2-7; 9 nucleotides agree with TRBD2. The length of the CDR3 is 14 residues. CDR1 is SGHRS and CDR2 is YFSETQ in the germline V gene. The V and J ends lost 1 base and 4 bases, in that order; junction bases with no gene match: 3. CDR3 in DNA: TGCGCCAGCAGCTTGACTAGCGGGTTATACGAGCAGTACTTC. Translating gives CASSLTSGLYEQYF.

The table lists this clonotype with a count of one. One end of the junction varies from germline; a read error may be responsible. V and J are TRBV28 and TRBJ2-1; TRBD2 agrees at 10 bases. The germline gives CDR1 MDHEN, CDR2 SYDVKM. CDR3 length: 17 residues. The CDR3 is CASSLWTSGLFLGEQFF. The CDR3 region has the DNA TGTGCCAGCAGTCTATGGACTAGCGGTCTTTTTTTGGGGGAGCAGTTCTTC.

The CDR3 nucleotides read TGTGCCAGCAGTCTAAGGACTAGCGGGGCCACAGATACGCAGTATTTT. Its protein is CASSLRTSGATDTQYF. This chain links TRBV2 with TRBJ2-3; TRBD2 matches at 12 bases. Germline CDR1 SNHLY, CDR2 FYNNEI. CDR3 size: 16 residues. The J segment lost 2 bases and the V segment lost 5 bases, leaving 5 bases of the junction unmatched.

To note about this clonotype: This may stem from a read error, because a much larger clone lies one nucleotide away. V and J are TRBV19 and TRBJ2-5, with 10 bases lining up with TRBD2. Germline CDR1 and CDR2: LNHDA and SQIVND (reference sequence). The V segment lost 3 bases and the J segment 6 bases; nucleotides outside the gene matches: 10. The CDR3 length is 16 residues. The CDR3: CASSMPLAGERQTQYF. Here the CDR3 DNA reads TGTGCCAGTAGTATGCCGCTAGCGGGAGAAAGACAGACCCAGTACTTC.

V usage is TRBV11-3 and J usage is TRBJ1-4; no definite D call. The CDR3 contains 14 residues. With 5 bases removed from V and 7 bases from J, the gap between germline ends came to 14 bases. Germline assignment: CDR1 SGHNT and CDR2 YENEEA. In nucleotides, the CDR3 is TGTGCCAGCAGCCCCGGGAGCGCCTTTGAAAAACTGTTTTTT. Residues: CASSPGSAFEKLFF. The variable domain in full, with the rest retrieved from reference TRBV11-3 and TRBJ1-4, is EAGVVQSPRYKIIEKKQPVAFWCNPISGHNTLYWYLQNLGQGPELLIRYENEEAVDDSQLPKDRFSAERLKGVDSTLKIQPAELGDSAVYLCASSPGSAFEKLFFGSGTQLSVL.

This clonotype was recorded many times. The CDR3: CASSQDFWGTGELFF. CDR3 DNA sequence: TGTGCCAGCAGCCAAGATTTTTGGGGAACCGGGGAGCTGTTTTTT. The rearrangement joins TRBV4-2 to TRBJ2-2, with unresolved D. The V end lost 0 bases, the J end lost 5 bases, and 10 bases lay between the germline ends. Germline loops: CDR1 LGHNA, CDR2 YNFKEQ. This CDR3 has 15 amino acids.

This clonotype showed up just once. Here the CDR3 reads CASSGPGKRGFNEQFF. DNA for the CDR3: TGTGCCAGTAGTGGGCCAGGGAAGCGGGGGTTCAATGAGCAGTTCTTC. The V and J genes are TRBV24-1 and TRBJ2-1; 8 bases map to TRBD2. The germline gives CDR1 KGHDR, CDR2 SFDVKD. The CDR3 contains 16 residues. V dropped 11 bases and J dropped 6; count of bases not matched to a gene: 17.

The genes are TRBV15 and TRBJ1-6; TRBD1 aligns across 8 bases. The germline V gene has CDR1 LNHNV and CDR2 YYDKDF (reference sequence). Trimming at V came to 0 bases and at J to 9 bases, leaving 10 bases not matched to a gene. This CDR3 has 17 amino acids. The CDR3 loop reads CATSRDPQGVVVSPLHF. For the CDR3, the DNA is TGTGCCACCAGCAGAGATCCACAGGGGGTAGTAGTTTCACCCCTCCACTTT.

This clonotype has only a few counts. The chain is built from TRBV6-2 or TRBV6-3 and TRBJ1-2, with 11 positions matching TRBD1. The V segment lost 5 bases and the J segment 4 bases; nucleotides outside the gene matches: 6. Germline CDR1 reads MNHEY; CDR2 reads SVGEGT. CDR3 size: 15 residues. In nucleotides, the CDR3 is TGTGCCAGCAGTCCCGGACAGGGGGCTTCCTATGGCTACACCTTC. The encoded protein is CASSPGQGASYGYTF.

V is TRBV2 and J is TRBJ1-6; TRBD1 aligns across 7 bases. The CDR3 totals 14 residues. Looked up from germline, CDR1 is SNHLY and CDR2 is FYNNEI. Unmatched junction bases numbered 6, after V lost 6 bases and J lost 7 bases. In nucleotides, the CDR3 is TGTGCCAGCAGCCCGACAGGGTGGAATTCACCCCTCCACTTT. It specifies CASSPTGWNSPLHF.

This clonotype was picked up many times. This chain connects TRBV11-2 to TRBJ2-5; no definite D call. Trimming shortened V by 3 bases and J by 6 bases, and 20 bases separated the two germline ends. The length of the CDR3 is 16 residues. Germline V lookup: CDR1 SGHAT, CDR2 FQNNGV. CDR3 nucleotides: TGTGCCAGCAGCTTGGTACGAGGCACATCCGGCAAGACCCAGTACTTC. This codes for CASSLVRGTSGKTQYF.

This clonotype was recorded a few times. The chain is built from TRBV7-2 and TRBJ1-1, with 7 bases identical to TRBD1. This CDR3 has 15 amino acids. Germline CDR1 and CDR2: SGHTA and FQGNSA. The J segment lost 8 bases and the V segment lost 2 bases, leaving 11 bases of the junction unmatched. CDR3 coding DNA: TGTGCCAGCAGCTTAAGACAGGGAAGAAACCCCGAAGCTTTCTTT. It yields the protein CASSLRQGRNPEAFF.

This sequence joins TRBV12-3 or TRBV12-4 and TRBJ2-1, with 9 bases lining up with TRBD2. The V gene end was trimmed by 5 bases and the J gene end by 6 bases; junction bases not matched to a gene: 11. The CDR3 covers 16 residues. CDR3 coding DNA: TGTGCCAGCAGTGCCTCCGGGACTAGCCGAGGCAATGAGCAGTTCTTC. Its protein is CASSASGTSRGNEQFF.

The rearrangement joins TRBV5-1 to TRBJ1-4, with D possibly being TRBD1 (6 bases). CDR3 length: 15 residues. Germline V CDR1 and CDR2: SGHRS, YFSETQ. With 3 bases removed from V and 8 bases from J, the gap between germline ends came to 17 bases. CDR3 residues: CASSSDRGTPEKLFF. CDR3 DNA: TGCGCCAGCAGCTCTGATAGGGGGACTCCCGAAAAACTGTTTTTT.

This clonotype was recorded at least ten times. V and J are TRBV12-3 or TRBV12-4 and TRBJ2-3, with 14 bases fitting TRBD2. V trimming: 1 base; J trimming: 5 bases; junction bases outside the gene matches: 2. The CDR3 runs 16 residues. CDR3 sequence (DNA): TGTGCCAGCAGTTTAGGTGGACTAGCGGGGGGAGATACGCAGTATTTT. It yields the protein CASSLGGLAGGDTQYF.